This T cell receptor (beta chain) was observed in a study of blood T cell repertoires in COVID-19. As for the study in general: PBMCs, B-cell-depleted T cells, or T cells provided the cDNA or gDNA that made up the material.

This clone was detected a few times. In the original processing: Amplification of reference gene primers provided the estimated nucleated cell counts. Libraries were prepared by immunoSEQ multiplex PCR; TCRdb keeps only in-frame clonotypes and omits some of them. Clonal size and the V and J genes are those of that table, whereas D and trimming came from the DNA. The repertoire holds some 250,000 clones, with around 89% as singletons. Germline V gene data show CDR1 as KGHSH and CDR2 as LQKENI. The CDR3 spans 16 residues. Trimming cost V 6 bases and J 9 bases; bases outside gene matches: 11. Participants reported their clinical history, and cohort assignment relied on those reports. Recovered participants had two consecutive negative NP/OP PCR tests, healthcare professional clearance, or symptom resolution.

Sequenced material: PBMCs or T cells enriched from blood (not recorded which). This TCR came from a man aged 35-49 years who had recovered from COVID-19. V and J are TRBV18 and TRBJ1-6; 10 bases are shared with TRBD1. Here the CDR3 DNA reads TGTGCCAGCTCTCCGGACAGGGGGAGCAGAATTTCACCCCTCCACTTT. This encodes CASSPDRGSRISPLHF.